These 29 T cell receptor beta chains share one sample of origin, sequenced in a study of cytomegalovirus exposure and HLA in healthy donors. Vbeta (60) and Jbeta (13) primers were used in the PCR. This table comes from immunoSEQ multiplex PCR, and its TCRdb copy is limited to in-frame clones, with some not included. The sample yields about 250,000 clones, roughly 91% seen once. Sample: PBMCs. The receptors shown here come from a girl aged 2-10 years in good health and CMV-seronegative.

Concerning this clone itself: Different DNA sequences within this sample yield the same CDR3. The chain couples TRBV5-4 to TRBJ1-5; D unclear. The CDR3 is 15 amino acids. CDR1 is SGHNT, CDR2 YYREEE, per germline (reference sequence). Trimming removed 0 bases from V and 1 base from J, with 8 bases in between. CDR3 sequence reads: CASSLDRGSNQPQHF. The CDR3, as DNA: TGTGCCAGCAGCTTGGACAGAGGGAGCAATCAGCCCCAGCATTTT.

The rearrangement joins TRBV7-8 to TRBJ2-1, with D unresolved. V was pared by 3 bases and J by 9 bases, with 12 bases between. CDR3 length equals 13 residues. The germline CDR1 and CDR2 sequences are SGHVS and FQNEAQ. CDR3 in DNA: TGTGCCAGCAGCTTGCTAGTCGGAATTGAGCAGTTCTTC. This sequence encodes CASSLLVGIEQFF.

This sequence joins TRBV5-5 and TRBJ2-1; D might be TRBD2 (6 bases). The CDR3 contains 16 residues. V dropped 4 bases and J dropped 5 bases, with 19 bases sitting between them. CDR1 SGHKS and CDR2 YYEKEE come from the germline V gene (reference sequence). This chain's CDR3 is CASSDWWGEQNNEQFF. The CDR3 coding sequence is TGTGCCAGCAGCGACTGGTGGGGGGAGCAGAACAATGAGCAGTTCTTC.

The rearrangement links TRBV21-1 to TRBJ1-2. TRBV21-1 is classified as a pseudogene. This CDR3 is built from 15 residues. The CDR3 here is CASSKVREGSYGYTF. CDR3 DNA: TGTGCCAGCAGCAAAGTTAGGGAGGGGAGCTATGGCTACACCTTC.

Details on this clone: At one end, the junction sequence differs from germline, possibly due to a read error. The V gene is TRBV6-6, the J gene TRBJ1-4, with 7 nucleotides matching TRBD1. The CDR3 spans 14 residues. The germline CDR1 and CDR2 sequences are MNHNY and SVGAGI (reference sequence). The CDR3 is CVSAQGGAYEKLFF. CDR3 coding DNA: TGCGTCTCAGCGCAGGGGGGCGCGTATGAAAAACTGTTTTTT.

As regards this clone: One end of the junction is discordant with germline, which a read error may explain. V usage is TRBV7-9 and J usage is TRBJ2-7; weak D call: TRBD1 (7 bases). This CDR3 is built from 15 residues. Germline V gene data show CDR1 as SEHNR and CDR2 as FQNEAQ (reference sequence). DNA of the CDR3: TGTTCCAGCAGCGCGTCCGGGACAGCGGGCTACGAGCAGTACTTC. It codes for CSSSASGTAGYEQYF.

The chain employs TRBV29-1 and TRBJ1-2; the match to TRBD1 covers 11 bases. CDR3 length: 14 amino acids. V lost 4 bases to trimming and J lost 6 bases; unmatched junction nucleotides: 7. Germline CDR1 SQVTM, CDR2 ANQGSEA. The DNA for the CDR3 is TGCAGCGTTGCTGGGACAGGGGGGAAAGATGGCTACACCTTC. Translating gives CSVAGTGGKDGYTF.

This chain joins TRBV27 and TRBJ2-1, with D perhaps matching TRBD2 (6 bases). Trimming removed 2 bases from V and 2 bases from J, with 10 bases in between. This CDR3 has 15 amino acids. Germline V lookup: CDR1 MNHEY, CDR2 SMNVEV (reference sequence). The CDR3 reads CASSLVREAYNEQFF. CDR3 sequence (DNA): TGTGCCAGCAGTTTAGTGCGGGAAGCCTACAATGAGCAGTTCTTC.

This chain uses TRBV6-1 with TRBJ1-2; a possible D gene is TRBD1 (6 bases). V was cut by 2 bases and J by 5 bases, with 12 bases left in between. This CDR3 has 14 amino acids. CDR1 and CDR2 (germline): MNHNS, SASEGT. In DNA form, the CDR3 reads TGTGCCAGCAGTGAAACCGGGACAATTTATGGCTACACCTTC. Amino acid sequence: CASSETGTIYGYTF.

The chain recombines TRBV27 with TRBJ2-3, with a possible D match to TRBD2 (6 bases). Trimming took 5 bases from V and 6 from J, leaving 21 bases between them. Per germline, CDR1 MNHEY and CDR2 SMNVEV (reference sequence). CDR3 length: 16 residues. The CDR3: CASSGLDHSGRDTQYF. The CDR3 coding sequence is TGTGCCAGCAGTGGTCTAGACCATAGCGGTAGGGATACGCAGTATTTT.

For this clone: Different DNA sequences within this sample yield the same CDR3. The chain is built from TRBV27 and TRBJ2-7; tentative D call: TRBD1 (6 bases). The CDR3 has 16 amino acids. Germline V CDR1 and CDR2: MNHEY, SMNVEV (reference sequence). V dropped 4 bases and J dropped 5 bases, with 21 bases sitting between them. CDR3 sequence reads: CASSYPSGTRMNEQYF. CDR3 nucleotide sequence: TGTGCCAGCAGTTACCCGTCCGGGACAAGGATGAACGAGCAGTACTTC.

The rearrangement links TRBV10-2 to TRBJ1-2; D gene ambiguous. The germline V and J ends were trimmed by 3 bases and 8 bases, with 13 bases remaining between them. From germline, CDR1 is WSHSY and CDR2 SAAADI. This CDR3 contains 13 residues. The DNA for the CDR3 is TGCGCCAGCAGTGAAGTTCAGTCTAGGGGCTACACCTTC. It is translated as CASSEVQSRGYTF.

The chain recombines TRBV5-6 with TRBJ2-5, with 8 bases fitting TRBD1. The CDR3 spans 13 residues. The germline gives CDR1 SGHDT, CDR2 YYEEEE. Trimming at V came to 4 bases and at J to 5 bases, leaving 4 bases not matched to a gene. CDR3 in amino acids: CASSPDRAETQYF. In nucleotides, the CDR3 is TGTGCCAGCAGCCCGGACAGGGCTGAGACCCAGTACTTC.

V gene TRBV6-4 combines with J gene TRBJ2-3; 7 bases line up with TRBD2. The V gene end was trimmed by 9 bases and the J gene end by 6 bases; junction bases not matched to a gene: 12. Germline V gene data show CDR1 as MRHNA and CDR2 as SNTAGT. This CDR3 comprises 14 residues. The CDR3 sequence is CASSSGPGFDTQYF. The DNA for the CDR3 is TGTGCCAGTTCTAGCGGACCCGGTTTCGATACGCAGTATTTT.

The chain recombines TRBV5-6 with TRBJ2-3; weak D call: TRBD2 (5 bases). Germline CDR1 is SGHDT and CDR2 is YYEEEE. Trimming removed 4 bases at V and 4 bases at J, with 13 bases between. This CDR3 region has 14 residues. The CDR3 DNA sequence: TGTGCCAGCAGCCACTGGAGGACTCCAGATACGCAGTATTTT. Protein sequence: CASSHWRTPDTQYF.

V usage is TRBV9 and J usage is TRBJ2-7; possible D gene TRBD1, 6 bases. Trimming pared 2 bases from V and 1 base from J, leaving 13 bases between. This CDR3 has 15 residues. CDR1 SGDLS and CDR2 YYNGEE come from the germline V gene. The CDR3 sequence: CASSVFGTPSYEQYF. The CDR3 DNA follows: TGTGCCAGCAGCGTTTTCGGGACACCATCCTACGAGCAGTACTTC.

The gene calls are TRBV27 and TRBJ2-7; 8 bases map to TRBD1. V dropped 8 bases and J dropped 5; count of bases not matched to a gene: 5. Germline loops: CDR1 MNHEY, CDR2 SMNVEV (reference sequence). The CDR3 extends over 12 amino acids. Here the CDR3 reads CASGTGRHEQYF. The DNA for the CDR3 is TGTGCCAGCGGGACAGGCAGACACGAGCAGTACTTC.

The rearrangement links TRBV21-1 to TRBJ1-1; TRBD1, as called in the table, went unchecked against the DNA. TRBV21-1 is a documented pseudogene. The CDR3 runs to 14 residues. The CDR3 DNA follows: TGTGCCAGCAGCAAAGCTGGGACACATACTGAAGCTTTCTTT. It yields the protein CASSKAGTHTEAFF.

This clone is a singleton in its sample. J is TRBJ1-2 and V is TRBV10-3; no firm D call. V was pared by 3 bases and J by 3 bases, with 11 bases between. The CDR3 length is 14 residues. Germline loops: CDR1 ENHRY, CDR2 SYGVKD. The CDR3: CAISEGGLDYGYTF. The DNA for the CDR3 is TGTGCCATCAGTGAAGGAGGGTTAGACTATGGCTACACCTTC.

This sequence joins TRBV11-2 and TRBJ1-2, with D possibly being TRBD1 (5 bases). Trimming took off 0 bases at V and 2 bases at J, with 7 bases between the two ends. The CDR3 has 14 residues. Germline assignment: CDR1 SGHAT and CDR2 FQNNGV. CDR3 DNA: TGTGCCAGCAGCTTAGAGGGGCTAAACTATGGCTACACCTTC. It specifies CASSLEGLNYGYTF.

This chain joins TRBV7-6 and TRBJ1-4; 9 bases align to TRBD1. The CDR3 sequence is 19 residues long. Germline loops: CDR1 SGHVS, CDR2 FNYEAQ. The trim removed 5 bases at V and 8 bases at J, leaving 21 bases unmatched. CDR3 in DNA: TGTGCCAGCAGCCCAACACGGGACAGGGTTAGTATGGTAAGCGAAAAACTGTTTTTT. Translation gives CASSPTRDRVSMVSEKLFF.

This sequence joins TRBV28 and TRBJ2-3; 7 nucleotides line up with TRBD2. This CDR3 has 12 amino acids. Per germline, CDR1 MDHEN and CDR2 SYDVKM. J lost 6 bases, V lost 10 bases, and 7 bases had no gene match. The CDR3 spells CATETSRDTQYF. The DNA of the CDR3 is TGTGCCACCGAGACTAGCCGCGATACGCAGTATTTT. Full variable domain (remainder filled in from reference TRBV28 and TRBJ2-3): DVKVTQSSRYLVKRTGEKVFLECVQDMDHENMFWYRQDPGLGLRLIYFSYDVKMKEKGDIPEGYSVSREKKERFSLILESASTNQTSMYLCATETSRDTQYFGPGTRLTVL.

The V call is TRBV27, the J call TRBJ2-7; 10 nucleotides line up with TRBD2. Trimming cost V 8 bases and J 6 bases; bases outside gene matches: 13. CDR1 and CDR2 from the germline V gene are MNHEY and SMNVEV (reference sequence). This CDR3 is built from 15 residues. The CDR3 DNA is TGTGCCAGCGGGGATGGGGCTAGCGGGAGCCGCGAGCAGTACTTC. It yields the protein CASGDGASGSREQYF.

The chain has TRBV19 and TRBJ2-5; 9 bases agree with TRBD2. V shed 3 bases and J 2 bases; nucleotides not matched to a gene: 1. Germline V CDR1 and CDR2: LNHDA, SQIVND (reference sequence). The CDR3 is 14 residues long. The CDR3 here is CASSMTSGQETQYF. The DNA of the CDR3 is TGTGCCAGTAGTATGACTAGCGGACAAGAGACCCAGTACTTC.

V usage is TRBV30 and J usage is TRBJ2-5, with 7 bases fitting TRBD2. Germline V gene lookup returns CDR1 GTSNPN and CDR2 SVGIG (reference sequence). The ends lost 2 bases at V and 7 bases at J; junction bases unmatched: 7. This CDR3 contains 13 residues. The CDR3 region is CAWSRDYVGTQYF. CDR3 in DNA: TGTGCCTGGAGTCGGGACTACGTGGGGACCCAGTACTTC. Full variable domain (remainder filled in from reference TRBV30 and TRBJ2-5): SQTIHQWPATLVQPVGSPLSLECTVEGTSNPNLYWYRQAAGRGLQLLFYSVGIGQISSEVPQNLSASRPQDRQFILSSKKLLLSDSGFYLCAWSRDYVGTQYFGPGTRLLVL.

V usage is TRBV5-6 and J usage is TRBJ2-3; D possibly corresponds to TRBD2 (6 bases). Germline V lookup: CDR1 SGHDT, CDR2 YYEEEE. V was trimmed by 0 bases and J by 6 bases, leaving 14 bases between them. This CDR3 region has 15 residues. The CDR3 region is CASSLVLVAGDTQYF. CDR3 coding DNA: TGTGCCAGCAGCTTGGTACTAGTCGCGGGGGATACGCAGTATTTT.

This rearrangement joins TRBV5-1 to TRBJ2-1, with 12 bases fitting TRBD2. Germline V lookup: CDR1 SGHRS, CDR2 YFSETQ. The ends lost 7 bases at V and 10 bases at J; junction bases unmatched: 3. This CDR3 is 12 amino acids long. The CDR3 region is CASRTSGDEQFF. The CDR3 DNA follows: TGCGCCAGCCGGACTAGCGGGGACGAGCAGTTCTTC.

The chain joins TRBV5-1 to TRBJ1-1; D gene uncertain. The CDR3 is 13 residues long. Germline V gene lookup returns CDR1 SGHRS and CDR2 YFSETQ. V was shortened by 4 bases and J by 2 bases, with 9 bases between the two germline ends. CDR3 loop: CASSTRANTEAFF. Written as DNA, the CDR3 is TGCGCCAGCAGCACTAGGGCCAACACTGAAGCTTTCTTT.

This clone was found a few times. The gene calls are TRBV1 and TRBJ2-1; the table's TRBD1 call for D was not verified on the DNA. TRBV1 represents a pseudogene. This CDR3 is 13 amino acids long. The DNA of the CDR3 is TGCACCAGCCCCCTCCCCAGTAACAATGAGCAGTTCTTC. Its protein is CTSPLPSNNEQFF.